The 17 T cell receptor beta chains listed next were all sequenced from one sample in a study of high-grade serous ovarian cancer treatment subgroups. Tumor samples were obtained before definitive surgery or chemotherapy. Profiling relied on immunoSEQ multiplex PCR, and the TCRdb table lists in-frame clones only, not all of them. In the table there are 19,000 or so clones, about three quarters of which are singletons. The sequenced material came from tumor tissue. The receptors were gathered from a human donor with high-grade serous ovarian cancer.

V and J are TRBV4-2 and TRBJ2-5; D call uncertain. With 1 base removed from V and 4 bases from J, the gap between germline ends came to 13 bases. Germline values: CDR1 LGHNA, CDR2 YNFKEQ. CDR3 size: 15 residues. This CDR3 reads CASSQGVQPRETQYF. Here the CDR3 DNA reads TGTGCCAGCAGCCAAGGTGTACAGCCCCGAGAGACCCAGTACTTC.

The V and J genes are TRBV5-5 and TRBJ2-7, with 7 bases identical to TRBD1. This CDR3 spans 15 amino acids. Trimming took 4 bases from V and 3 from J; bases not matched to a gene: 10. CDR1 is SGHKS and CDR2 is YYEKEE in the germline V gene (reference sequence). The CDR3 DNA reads TGTGCCAGCAGCCGGCAGGGGGTAAGGGACTACGAGCAGTACTTC. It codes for CASSRQGVRDYEQYF.

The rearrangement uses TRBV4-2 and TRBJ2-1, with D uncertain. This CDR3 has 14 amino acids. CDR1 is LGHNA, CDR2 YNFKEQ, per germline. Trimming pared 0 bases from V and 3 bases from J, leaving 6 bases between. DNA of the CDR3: TGTGCCAGCAGCCAAGACCCTGACTACAATGAGCAGTTCTTC. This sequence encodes CASSQDPDYNEQFF.

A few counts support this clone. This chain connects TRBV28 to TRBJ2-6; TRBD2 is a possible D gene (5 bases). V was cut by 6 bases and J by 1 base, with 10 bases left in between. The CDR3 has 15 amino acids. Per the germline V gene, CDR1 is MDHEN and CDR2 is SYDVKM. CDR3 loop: CASSPRESGANVLTF. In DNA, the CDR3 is TGTGCCAGCAGCCCGAGGGAGTCTGGGGCCAACGTCCTGACTTTC.

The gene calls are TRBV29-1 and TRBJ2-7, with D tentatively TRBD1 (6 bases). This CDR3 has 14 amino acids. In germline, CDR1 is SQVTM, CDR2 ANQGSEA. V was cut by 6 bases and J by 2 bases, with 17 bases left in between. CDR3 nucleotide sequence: TGCAGCGTCCTAATCTTGACAGGCACCTACGAGCAGTACTTC. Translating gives CSVLILTGTYEQYF.

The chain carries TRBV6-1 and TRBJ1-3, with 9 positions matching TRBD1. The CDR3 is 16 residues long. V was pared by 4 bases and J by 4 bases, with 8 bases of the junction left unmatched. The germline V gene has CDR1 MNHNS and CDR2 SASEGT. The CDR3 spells CASSAIQGAGGNTIYF. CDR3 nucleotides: TGTGCCAGCAGTGCAATACAGGGGGCCGGGGGAAACACCATATATTTT.

CDR3 bases: TGTGCCAGCAGTTTTCTTCCTCCGGGACTGAGCTCCTACGAGCAGTACTTC. Protein sequence: CASSFLPPGLSSYEQYF. This chain links TRBV27 with TRBJ2-7; D is possibly TRBD2 (6 bases). The V end was cut by 3 bases, the J end by 0 bases, with 18 bases between. Germline CDR1 and CDR2: MNHEY and SMNVEV (reference sequence). The CDR3 is 17 residues long.

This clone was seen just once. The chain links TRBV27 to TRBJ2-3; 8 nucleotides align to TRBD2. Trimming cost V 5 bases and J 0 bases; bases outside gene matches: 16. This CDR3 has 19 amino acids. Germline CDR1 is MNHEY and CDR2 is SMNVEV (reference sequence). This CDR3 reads CASSRSPRRGGISTDTQYF. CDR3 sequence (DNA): TGTGCCAGCAGTCGCTCACCTCGTCGGGGGGGGATTAGCACAGATACGCAGTATTTT.

The chain's CDR3 is CASSNRDSYEQYF. DNA of the CDR3: TGTGCCAGCAGCAACCGGGACTCATACGAGCAGTACTTC. V and J are TRBV7-2 and TRBJ2-7, with D tentatively TRBD2 (6 bases). Trimming stripped 5 bases from V and 4 bases from J, with 12 bases between. The CDR3 consists of 13 residues. Germline V gene sequence: CDR1 SGHTA, CDR2 FQGNSA.

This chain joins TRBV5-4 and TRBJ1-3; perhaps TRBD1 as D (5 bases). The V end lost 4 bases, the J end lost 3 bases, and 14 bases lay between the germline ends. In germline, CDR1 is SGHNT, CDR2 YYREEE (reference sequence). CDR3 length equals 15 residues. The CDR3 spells CASSPASGGGNTIYF. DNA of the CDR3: TGTGCCAGCAGCCCCGCCTCGGGGGGTGGAAACACCATATATTTT.

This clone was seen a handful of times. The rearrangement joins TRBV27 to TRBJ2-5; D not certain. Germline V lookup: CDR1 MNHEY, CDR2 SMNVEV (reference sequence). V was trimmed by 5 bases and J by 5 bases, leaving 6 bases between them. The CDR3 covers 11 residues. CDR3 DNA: TGTGCCAGCAGTCCCGGGGAGACCCAGTACTTC. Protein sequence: CASSPGETQYF.

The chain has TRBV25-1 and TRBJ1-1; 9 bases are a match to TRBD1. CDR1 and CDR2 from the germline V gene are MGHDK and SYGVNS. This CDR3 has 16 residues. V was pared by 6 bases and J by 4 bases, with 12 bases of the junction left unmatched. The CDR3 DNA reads TGTGCCAGCAGCGGCGTGGACAGGGGCGTAGGCACTGAAGCTTTCTTT. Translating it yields CASSGVDRGVGTEAFF.

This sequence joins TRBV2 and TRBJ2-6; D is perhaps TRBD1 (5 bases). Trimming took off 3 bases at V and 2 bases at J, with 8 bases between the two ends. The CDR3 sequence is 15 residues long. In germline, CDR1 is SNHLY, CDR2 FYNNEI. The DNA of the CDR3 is TGTGCCAGCAGTGACAGGGCCACTGGGGCCAACGTCCTGACTTTC. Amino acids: CASSDRATGANVLTF. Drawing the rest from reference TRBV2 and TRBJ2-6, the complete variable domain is EPEVTQTPSHQVTQMGQEVILRCVPISNHLYFYWYRQILGQKVEFLVSFYNNEISEKSEIFDDQFSVERPDGSNFTLKIRSTKLEDSAMYFCASSDRATGANVLTFGAGSRLTVL.

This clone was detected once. CDR3 residues: CASSETDRGAEQYF. DNA for the CDR3: TGTGCCAGCAGCGAAACGGACAGGGGTGCCGAGCAGTACTTC. The genes are TRBV28 and TRBJ2-7; TRBD1 matches 9 bases. The CDR3 is made up of 14 amino acids. Germline loops: CDR1 MDHEN, CDR2 SYDVKM. J lost 6 bases, V lost 6 bases, and 9 bases had no gene match. The whole variable domain, remainder taken from reference TRBV28 and TRBJ2-7, is DVKVTQSSRYLVKRTGEKVFLECVQDMDHENMFWYRQDPGLGLRLIYFSYDVKMKEKGDIPEGYSVSREKKERFSLILESASTNQTSMYLCASSETDRGAEQYFGPGTRLTVT.

The CDR3 loop is CATTEGLSNQPQHF. The CDR3 DNA reads TGTGCCACGACGGAGGGTTTGAGCAATCAGCCCCAGCATTTT. This chain links TRBV6-1 with TRBJ1-5; no reliable D call. The CDR3 is 14 amino acids. Germline CDR1 and CDR2: MNHNS and SASEGT. The ends were cut back, 10 bases at V and 1 base at J, with 14 bases in the middle.

This CDR3 is CASSPTREWGTDTQYF. For the CDR3, the DNA is TGTGCCAGCAGCCCAACGCGGGAGTGGGGCACAGATACGCAGTATTTT. The chain uses TRBV14 and TRBJ2-3; TRBD2 aligns across 7 bases. Germline CDR1 is SGHDN and CDR2 is FVKESK. The V gene end was trimmed by 4 bases and the J gene end by 1 base; junction bases not matched to a gene: 8. This CDR3 is built from 16 residues.

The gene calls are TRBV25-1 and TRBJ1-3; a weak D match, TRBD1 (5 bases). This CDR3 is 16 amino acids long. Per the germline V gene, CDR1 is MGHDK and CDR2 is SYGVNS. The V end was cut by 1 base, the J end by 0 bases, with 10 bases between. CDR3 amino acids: CASSESPGNSGNTIYF. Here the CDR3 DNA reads TGTGCCAGCAGTGAATCACCAGGGAACTCTGGAAACACCATATATTTT.